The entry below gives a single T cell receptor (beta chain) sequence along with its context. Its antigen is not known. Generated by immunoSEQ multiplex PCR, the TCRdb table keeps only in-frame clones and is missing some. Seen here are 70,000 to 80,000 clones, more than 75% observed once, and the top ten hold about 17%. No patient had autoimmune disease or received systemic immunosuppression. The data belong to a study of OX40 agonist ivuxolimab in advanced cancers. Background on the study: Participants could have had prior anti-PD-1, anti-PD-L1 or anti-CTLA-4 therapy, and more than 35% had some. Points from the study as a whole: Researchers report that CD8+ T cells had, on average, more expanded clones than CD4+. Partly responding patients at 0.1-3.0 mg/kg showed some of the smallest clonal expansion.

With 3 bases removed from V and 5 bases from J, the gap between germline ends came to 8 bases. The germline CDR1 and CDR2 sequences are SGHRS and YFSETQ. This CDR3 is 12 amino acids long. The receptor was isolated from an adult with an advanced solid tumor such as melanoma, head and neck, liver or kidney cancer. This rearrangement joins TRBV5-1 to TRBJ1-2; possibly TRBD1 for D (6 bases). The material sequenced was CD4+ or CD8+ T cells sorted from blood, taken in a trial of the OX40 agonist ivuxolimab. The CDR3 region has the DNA TGCGCCAGCAGCTCACAGGGTTATGGCTACACCTTC. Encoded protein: CASSSQGYGYTF.